This T cell receptor beta chain appears in the sequencing data of a study of blood T cells in healthy people across ages. The use of a sample-barcoded 5' primer and a J-beta primer mix characterized a second PCR of about 7 to 12 cycles. In TCRdb, the 5' RACE reads were re-called with MiXCR into one record per CDR3 protein. The sample records about 540,000 distinct CDR3 sequences, about 24% being singletons. The CDR3 consists of 12 residues. CDR1 and CDR2 from the germline V gene are MDHEN and SYDVKM. Trimming pared 8 bases from V and 3 bases from J, leaving 10 bases between. Points on this clonotype: Its antigen is still unknown.

Study conclusions and caveats: Diversity estimates drawn from one million T cells were deemed underestimates. Per million T cells, the diversity of TCR beta decreased roughly linearly as age advanced.

The same sample was also studied in work on T cells of mothers and their children.

The chain joins TRBV28 to TRBJ1-2; D remains ambiguous. The sample taken for sequencing was blood. The TCR sequence derives from a boy younger than 18 in good health. The CDR3 is CASDKSDYGYTF. CDR3 DNA sequence: TGTGCCAGCGACAAGAGTGACTATGGCTACACCTTC.